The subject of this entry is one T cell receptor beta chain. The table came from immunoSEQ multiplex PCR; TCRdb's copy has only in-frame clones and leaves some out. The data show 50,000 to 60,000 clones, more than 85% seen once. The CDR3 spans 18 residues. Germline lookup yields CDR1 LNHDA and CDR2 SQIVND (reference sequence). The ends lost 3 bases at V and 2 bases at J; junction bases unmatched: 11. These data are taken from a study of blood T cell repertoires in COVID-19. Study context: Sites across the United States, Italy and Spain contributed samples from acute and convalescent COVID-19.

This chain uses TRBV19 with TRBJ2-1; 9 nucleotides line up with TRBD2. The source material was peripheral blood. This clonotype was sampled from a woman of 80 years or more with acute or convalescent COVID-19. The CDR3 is CASSIKSVSGSPYNEQFF. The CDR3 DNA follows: TGTGCCAGTAGTATTAAAAGCGTTAGCGGGAGTCCCTACAATGAGCAGTTCTTC. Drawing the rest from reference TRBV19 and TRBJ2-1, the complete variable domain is DGGITQSPKYLFRKEGQNVTLSCEQNLNHDAMYWYRQDPGQGLRLIYYSQIVNDFQKGDIAEGYSVSREKKESFPLTVTSAQKNPTAFYLCASSIKSVSGSPYNEQFFGPGTRLTVL.